The 13 T cell receptor beta chains in this list originate from one sample, sequenced in a study of blood T cell repertoires in COVID-19. This table comes from immunoSEQ multiplex PCR, and its TCRdb copy is limited to in-frame clones, with some not included. The profile shows approximately 310,000 clones, 85% of them singletons. The sequenced material came from PBMCs or T cells enriched from blood (not recorded which). Receptors were obtained from a woman under 40 who had been exposed to COVID-19.

This chain joins TRBV20-1 and TRBJ1-4, with D tentatively TRBD1 (5 bases). Trimming left V 3 bases short and J 5 bases short, with 10 bases between. CDR1 and CDR2 from the germline V gene are DFQATT and SNEGSKA (reference sequence). The CDR3 sequence is 13 residues long. The chain's CDR3 is CSASRGGNEKLFF. CDR3 nucleotide sequence: TGCAGTGCTAGTCGGGGGGGGAATGAAAAACTGTTTTTT.

V usage is TRBV5-1 and J usage is TRBJ2-1, with 9 bases matching TRBD2. V shed 1 base, J shed 6 bases, and the junction held 14 bases outside the gene matches. Germline V CDR1 and CDR2: SGHRS, YFSETQ. This CDR3 spans 18 amino acids. In DNA form, the CDR3 reads TGCGCCAGCAGCTTGAGAGCGGGGGGAACCGCGAGCACCAATGAGCAGTTCTTC. It is translated as CASSLRAGGTASTNEQFF.

This clone has a handful of counts. The chain employs TRBV10-1 and TRBJ2-2; 7 bases are a match to TRBD1. The CDR3 is 19 amino acids. Trimming took 8 bases from V and 3 from J; bases not matched to a gene: 21. CDR1 and CDR2 (germline): WNHNN, SYGVQD (reference sequence). The CDR3 region is CASSPRGTAASADTGELFF. In DNA, the CDR3 is TGCGCCAGCTCCCCGAGGGGGACAGCGGCATCGGCGGACACCGGGGAGCTGTTTTTT.

This clone was detected once. V is TRBV30 and J is TRBJ2-7; 8 bases are a match to TRBD1. This CDR3 comprises 14 residues. Germline CDR1 and CDR2: GTSNPN and SVGIG (reference sequence). After removal of 7 bases from V and 4 bases from J, the junction contained 12 bases not matched to a gene. For the CDR3, the DNA is TGTGCCTCCACCCCCGGGACAGGTATTTACGAGCAGTACTTC. As protein: CASTPGTGIYEQYF. Full variable domain (remainder filled in from reference TRBV30 and TRBJ2-7): SQTIHQWPATLVQPVGSPLSLECTVEGTSNPNLYWYRQAAGRGLQLLFYSVGIGQISSEVPQNLSASRPQDRQFILSSKKLLLSDSGFYLCASTPGTGIYEQYFGPGTRLTVT.

The J gene is TRBJ2-5, the V gene TRBV6-5, with a tentative D call TRBD2 (5 bases). V was shortened by 5 bases and J by 5 bases, with 18 bases between the two germline ends. Per germline, CDR1 MNHEY and CDR2 SVGAGI. The CDR3 contains 15 residues. The CDR3, as DNA: TGTGCCAGCAGTACGGGGTTCGGTCTAGGGGAGACCCAGTACTTC. Amino acid sequence: CASSTGFGLGETQYF.

The genes are TRBV9 and TRBJ2-3, with 11 bases matching TRBD2. Germline CDR1 and CDR2: SGDLS and YYNGEE. The CDR3 extends over 14 amino acids. V lost 4 bases to trimming and J lost 3 bases; unmatched junction nucleotides: 1. This CDR3 reads CASSTSGSTDTQYF. The CDR3 nucleotides read TGTGCCAGCAGCACTAGCGGGAGTACAGATACGCAGTATTTT.

This clone occurred a few times. CDR3 nucleotides: TGTGCCACCCTAGCGGGGCCCTCGAGCTCCTACAATGAGCAGTTCTTC. Encoded protein: CATLAGPSSSYNEQFF. The V gene is TRBV19, the J gene TRBJ2-1; 9 bases match TRBD2. The CDR3 extends over 16 amino acids. Germline CDR1 and CDR2: LNHDA and SQIVND (reference sequence). The V and J ends lost 10 bases and 0 bases, in that order; junction bases with no gene match: 10.

V and J are TRBV9 and TRBJ1-1, with D possibly being TRBD1 (5 bases). The CDR3 consists of 17 residues. Germline V gives CDR1 SGDLS, CDR2 YYNGEE. The V end lost 1 base, the J end lost 5 bases, and 21 bases lay between the germline ends. The CDR3: CASSVNRPQLRGTEAFF. The CDR3 nucleotides are TGTGCCAGCAGCGTAAATAGACCTCAACTACGGGGGACTGAAGCTTTCTTT.

The chain recombines TRBV6-5 with TRBJ1-2; 8 nucleotides line up with TRBD1. Germline CDR1 is MNHEY and CDR2 is SVGAGI. CDR3 length: 15 amino acids. With 0 bases clipped from V and 7 bases from J, the junction kept 7 bases outside the gene matches. For the CDR3, the DNA is TGTGCCAGCAGTTACTCAGGCGGACAGGGCATTGGCTACACCTTC. The encoded protein is CASSYSGGQGIGYTF.

The chain has TRBV12-5 and TRBJ1-3; D gene unclear. The germline V and J ends were trimmed by 0 bases and 4 bases, with 13 bases remaining between them. CDR1 and CDR2 (germline): LGHNT, FRNRAP. CDR3 length: 16 residues. The CDR3: CASGLVLADKGNTIYF. In DNA form, the CDR3 reads TGTGCTAGTGGTTTGGTTCTAGCAGATAAAGGAAACACCATATATTTT.

V and J are TRBV28 and TRBJ2-3, with 11 bases aligning to TRBD2. Trimming cost V 2 bases and J 5 bases; bases outside gene matches: 3. The CDR3 runs 15 residues. Per germline, CDR1 MDHEN and CDR2 SYDVKM. The CDR3 DNA reads as TGTGCCAGCAGTTTAGATCTAGCGGGGGGAGATACGCAGTATTTT. Its protein product is CASSLDLAGGDTQYF.

The chain recombines TRBV7-3 with TRBJ2-5; 7 bases agree with TRBD1. There are 16 residues in the CDR3. J gave up 4 bases and V 5 bases, and 13 bases lay outside the gene matches. Germline V CDR1 and CDR2: SGHTA, FQGTGA. DNA of the CDR3: TGTGCCAGCAGCCCTGGGACAGTCTCTGGCTCAGAGACCCAGTACTTC. It translates to CASSPGTVSGSETQYF.

The gene calls are TRBV5-1 and TRBJ2-5, with D hard to call. Deletions cut 5 bases from V and 0 bases from J, with 11 bases between. The CDR3 is 14 amino acids. The germline V gene encodes CDR1 SGHRS and CDR2 YFSETQ. In DNA form, the CDR3 reads TGCGCCAGCAGTTTGACGCAGAACCAAGAGACCCAGTACTTC. Protein product: CASSLTQNQETQYF.